The rows below give T cell receptor beta chains drawn from one sample of a study of cytomegalovirus exposure and HLA in healthy donors. Clones were read by immunoSEQ multiplex PCR, and TCRdb kept only the in-frame ones, dropping some. The sample shows roughly 160,000 clones, more than 60% of them seen only once. The specimen sequenced was PBMCs. The receptors stem from a man in his forties in good health and CMV-seronegative. CDR3s include the opening cysteine and the closing phenylalanine or tryptophan. Each record gives: clone size, D gene, V gene, CDR3 length, J gene, CDR3 protein, CDR3 DNA. D genes are given only for firm matches. The listing skips clone size in some rows; elsewhere it reads once, few, many or a size class.

.	.	TRBV6-1	14	TRBJ2-1	CASSESPTYNEQFF	TGTGCCAGCAGTGAGAGTCCCACCTACAATGAGCAGTTCTTC
.	TRBD1	TRBV5-1	13	TRBJ2-7	CASSKGTVYEQYF	TGCGCCAGCAGCAAGGGGACAGTCTACGAGCAGTACTTC
.	TRBD2	TRBV9	15	TRBJ2-3	CASSGSGTSTDTQYF	TGTGCCAGCAGCGGTAGCGGGACTAGCACAGATACGCAGTATTTT
.	TRBD1	TRBV5-6	16	TRBJ2-7	CASSAMVTGGGNEQYF	TGTGCCAGCAGCGCGATGGTGACAGGGGGTGGCAACGAGCAGTACTTC
.	.	TRBV11-2	15	TRBJ1-1	CASSSLVDRVVEAFF	TGTGCCAGCAGCTCCTTAGTTGACAGAGTAGTTGAAGCTTTCTTT
.	.	TRBV30	13	TRBJ2-2	CACGAPNTGELFF	TGTGCCTGTGGGGCCCCGAACACCGGGGAGCTGTTTTTT
.	TRBD1	TRBV4-3	15	TRBJ1-2	CASSQGTGVGYGYTF	TGCGCCAGCAGCCAAGGGACAGGGGTGGGCTATGGCTACACCTTC
.	TRBD1	TRBV5-1	15	TRBJ2-5	CASSFDTGGRETQYF	TGCGCCAGCAGCTTTGATACAGGGGGCCGGGAGACCCAGTACTTC
.	.	TRBV19	18	TRBJ2-3	CASSMGRRRGGNTDTQYF	TGTGCCAGTAGTATGGGACGGCGACGGGGAGGTAACACAGATACGCAGTATTTT
few	.	TRBV27	15	TRBJ1-2	CASSPHTTSNYGYTF	TGTGCCAGCAGTCCCCACACTACCTCTAACTATGGCTACACCTTC
.	TRBD2	TRBV9	13	TRBJ2-7	CASGSGAAYEQYF	TGTGCCAGCGGTAGCGGGGCAGCCTACGAGCAGTACTTC
.	.	TRBV6-5	15	TRBJ1-4	CASSFTGTTNEKLFF	TGTGCCAGCAGTTTTACAGGGACGACTAATGAAAAACTGTTTTTT
once	TRBD2	TRBV7-9	18	TRBJ2-3	CASRESTSGGATADTQYF	TGTGCCAGCAGGGAATCCACTAGCGGGGGGGCCACGGCAGATACGCAGTATTTT